Described below is a single TCR beta chain sequence and its context. No antigen is known for it. Specified treatment: about 20 received Ad26.COV2.S at low or high dose, single or two shots; 5 received placebo; per-sample allocation not given. Vaccine and placebo recipients were sampled on day 63 after the first injection. Generated by immunoSEQ multiplex PCR, the TCRdb table keeps only in-frame clones and is missing some. The sample lists about 410,000 clones, approximately 90% seen once, with approximately 1.9% in the top ten. The germline V gene has CDR1 LNHNV and CDR2 YYDKDF (reference sequence). The junction had 10 bases not matched to a gene; V was cut back by 0 bases and J by 5 bases. The CDR3 loop spans 17 amino acids. The data belong to a study of Ad26.COV2.S vaccination and SARS-CoV-2 variants. Study-wide context: Vaccine-arm donor from the placebo-controlled COV1001 Ad26.COV2.S trial. Intramuscular Ad26.COV2.S doses were given once or twice, 56 days apart. General observations from the study: Reports say spike-specific CD8+ and CD4+ T cell responses covered substantial breadth after vaccination.

The V and J genes are TRBV15 and TRBJ2-3, with TRBD2 identical over 8 bases. Sequencing was performed on peripheral blood, taken in a trial of Ad26.COV2.S vaccine versus placebo. This clonotype was sampled from a person between 18 and 59 years old who received the Ad26.COV2.S COVID-19 vaccine or a placebo. In DNA, the CDR3 is TGTGCCACCAGCAGAGAAGCAACTAGCGGAGGGGGAGATACGCAGTATTTT. This sequence encodes CATSREATSGGGDTQYF.